This T cell receptor (beta chain) was captured in a study of identical twins. Germline V gene data show CDR1 as SGHTA and CDR2 as FQGNSA. This CDR3 has 16 residues. Trimming took 1 base from V and 0 from J, leaving 10 bases between them. TCRdb re-analysed the 5' RACE reads in MiXCR, keeping a single row per CDR3 protein. The sample lists approximately 260,000 distinct CDR3 sequences, roughly an eighth seen once, with 8.5% to 10% in the top ten. This clonotype was obtained from a young woman in good health. Sequencing input: memory (CD45RO+) T cells sorted from blood. The genes are TRBV7-2 and TRBJ2-1; a possible D gene is TRBD1 (5 bases). The CDR3 coding sequence is TGTGCCAGCAGCTTAGGCCCGACAGTCTCCTACAATGAGCAGTTCTTC. As protein: CASSLGPTVSYNEQFF.